These 10 T cell receptor beta chains were all obtained from the same sample, sequenced in a study of T-cell reconstitution after alpha-beta-depleted transplantation in children. The TCRbeta library was prepared with unique molecular identifiers. TCRdb used MiXCR to reprocess the PCR reads, holding one entry per CDR3 protein. The sample consists of 90,000 to 100,000 distinct CDR3 sequences, about 22% of them appearing once. This material consisted of PBMCs, taken before TCRalphabeta/CD19-depleted stem cell transplant. The receptors were gathered from a boy aged 2 to 10 with acute lymphoblastic leukemia, due to receive a stem cell transplant.

The genes are TRBV20-1 and TRBJ2-7; 7 nucleotides match TRBD2. V shed 6 bases, J shed 1 base, and the junction held 6 bases outside the gene matches. The germline CDR1 and CDR2 sequences are DFQATT and SNEGSKA (reference sequence). The CDR3 is made up of 13 amino acids. The CDR3 loop reads CSASLAVSYEQYF. Here the CDR3 DNA reads TGCAGTGCGTCGCTAGCGGTTTCCTACGAGCAGTACTTC.

V gene TRBV19 combines with J gene TRBJ2-3, with D possibly TRBD1 on 6 matching bases. The germline V and J ends were trimmed by 5 bases and 0 bases, with 15 bases remaining between them. CDR3 size: 16 residues. Looked up from germline, CDR1 is LNHDA and CDR2 is SQIVND (reference sequence). The CDR3 nucleotides are TGTGCCAGTAGTCGCGGACAGACATCTAGCACAGATACGCAGTATTTT. Amino acid sequence: CASSRGQTSSTDTQYF.

This clonotype was picked up a small number of times. This chain uses TRBV28 with TRBJ2-5; D gene unclear. The CDR3 runs 13 residues. Per the germline V gene, CDR1 is MDHEN and CDR2 is SYDVKM. V shed 7 bases and J shed 5 bases, with 14 bases lying between them. CDR3: CASTTKPSETQYF. The DNA for the CDR3 is TGTGCCAGCACCACCAAACCTTCTGAGACCCAGTACTTC.

V and J are TRBV7-2 and TRBJ2-3, with TRBD2 identical over 7 bases. The trim removed 2 bases at V and 0 bases at J, leaving 2 bases unmatched. Germline assignment: CDR1 SGHTA and CDR2 FQGNSA. The CDR3 extends over 15 amino acids. In DNA, the CDR3 is TGTGCCAGCAGCTTATGGGGGGGTAGCACAGATACGCAGTATTTT. It encodes CASSLWGGSTDTQYF.

The CDR3 here is CASSEWQGGGYTF. In DNA form, the CDR3 reads TGCGCCAGCAGTGAGTGGCAGGGCGGTGGCTACACCTTC. The V gene is TRBV10-2, the J gene TRBJ1-2; a weak D match, TRBD1 (5 bases). The germline V gene encodes CDR1 WSHSY and CDR2 SAAADI. Trimming took off 1 base at V and 7 bases at J, with 10 bases between the two ends. The CDR3 is made up of 13 amino acids.

This clonotype has only a few counts. The chain carries TRBV5-1 and TRBJ2-3, with TRBD1 matching 9 bases. The CDR3 runs to 16 residues. Per the germline V gene, CDR1 is SGHRS and CDR2 is YFSETQ. With 2 bases clipped from V and 2 bases from J, the junction kept 6 bases outside the gene matches. The CDR3 DNA reads as TGCGCCAGCAGCTTATTTTGGACAGGGGTCACAGATACGCAGTATTTT. Translation gives CASSLFWTGVTDTQYF.

The sample holds many counts of this clonotype. This chain connects TRBV20-1 to TRBJ2-1, with D uncertain. Looked up from germline, CDR1 is DFQATT and CDR2 is SNEGSKA (reference sequence). This CDR3 contains 11 residues. V lost 4 bases and J 3 bases, leaving 4 bases between the germline ends. The CDR3 nucleotides read TGCAGTGCTACCCTCTACAATGAGCAGTTCTTC. This sequence encodes CSATLYNEQFF.

This clonotype counts as medium-sized. V and J are TRBV7-8 and TRBJ2-7; no firm D call. This CDR3 spans 13 amino acids. Trimming shortened V by 1 base and J by 4 bases, and 8 bases separated the two germline ends. CDR1 SGHVS and CDR2 FQNEAQ come from the germline V gene. For the CDR3, the DNA is TGTGCCAGCAGCTTAGACTTGAGGTACGAGCAGTACTTC. Translated: CASSLDLRYEQYF.

The CDR3 loop is CATQTLDEETQYF. CDR3 nucleotides: TGTGCCACTCAAACCCTAGATGAGGAGACCCAGTACTTC. The chain combines TRBV6-1 with TRBJ2-5; D gene uncertain. The CDR3 loop spans 13 amino acids. The germline gives CDR1 MNHNS, CDR2 SASEGT. The V end was cut by 10 bases, the J end by 5 bases, with 17 bases between.

This clonotype came up many times. The chain uses TRBV20-1 and TRBJ2-2; 8 bases match TRBD2. CDR1 is DFQATT, CDR2 SNEGSKA, per germline (reference sequence). V lost 0 bases to trimming and J lost 3 bases; unmatched junction nucleotides: 3. The length of the CDR3 is 15 residues. CDR3 nucleotides: TGCAGTGCTAGAGATCTCGGGAGGGACACCGGGGAGCTGTTTTTT. Its translation is CSARDLGRDTGELFF.